Each of the 5 T cell receptor beta chains below was sequenced from the same sample in a study of T cell responses to AZD1222 COVID-19 vaccine. Profiled with immunoSEQ multiplex PCR; TCRdb holds only in-frame clones, not every one. The repertoire holds some 86,000 clones, with just over 90% as singletons. The input for sequencing was peripheral blood, taken on day 0 of AZD1222 vaccination. The receptors derive from an adult in good health.

V is TRBV4-2 and J is TRBJ1-5; D is undetermined. The CDR3 extends over 14 amino acids. CDR1 is LGHNA, CDR2 YNFKEQ, per germline. Trimming shortened V by 4 bases and J by 6 bases, and 13 bases separated the two germline ends. The CDR3 region is CASSPSEVGQPQHF. The DNA for the CDR3 is TGTGCCAGCAGCCCGTCTGAGGTAGGTCAGCCCCAGCATTTT.

This rearrangement joins TRBV5-1 to TRBJ2-7; 9 positions agree with TRBD1. Trimming removed 0 bases from V and 7 bases from J; junction bases left unmatched: 11. The CDR3 is 16 amino acids. CDR1 and CDR2 (germline): SGHRS, YFSETQ. The CDR3 is CASSLGTGTGSREQYF. In DNA, the CDR3 is TGCGCCAGCAGCTTGGGGACCGGGACAGGGTCGAGGGAGCAGTACTTC.

The chain joins TRBV15 to TRBJ2-1; 13 bases line up with TRBD2. CDR1 is LNHNV, CDR2 YYDKDF, per germline (reference sequence). There are 15 residues in the CDR3. V lost 2 bases and J lost 10; bases outside the gene matches: 5. DNA for the CDR3: TGTGCCACCAGCAGACGGACTAGCGGGAGAGTGGAGCAGTTCTTC. This codes for CATSRRTSGRVEQFF.

The chain employs TRBV11-1 and TRBJ1-6, with unresolved D. The CDR3 loop spans 15 amino acids. Germline loops: CDR1 SGHAT, CDR2 FQDESV (reference sequence). V shed 0 bases and J shed 9 bases, with 12 bases lying between them. CDR3 nucleotides: TGTGCCAGCAGCTTAGCCCCAGGCAACGGTTCACCCCTCCACTTT. Its translation is CASSLAPGNGSPLHF. The full variable domain, in which reference TRBV11-1 and TRBJ1-6 provide the parts outside the CDR3, is EAEVAQSPRYKITEKSQAVAFWCDPISGHATLYWYRQILGQGPELLVQFQDESVVDDSQLPKDRFSAERLKGVDSTLKIQPAELGDSAMYLCASSLAPGNGSPLHFGNGTRLTVT.

The chain carries TRBV27 and TRBJ2-3; the match to TRBD2 covers 11 bases. The germline gives CDR1 MNHEY, CDR2 SMNVEV (reference sequence). CDR3 size: 18 residues. With V trimmed by 2 bases and J by 1 base, 8 bases remained unmatched. As DNA, the CDR3 is TGTGCCAGCAGTTTAGGTAGCGGGAGGGGGTTTGGCACAGATACGCAGTATTTT. Encoded protein: CASSLGSGRGFGTDTQYF.